This passage covers 27 T cell receptor beta chains from one sample sequenced in a study of cytomegalovirus exposure and HLA in healthy donors. Method: immunoSEQ multiplex PCR; TCRdb's copy keeps in-frame clones and lacks some. The profile shows under 300,000 clones, 90% of them singletons. Sequences were obtained from PBMCs. The receptors here all came from a woman between 18 and 29 years old in good health and CMV-seronegative.

The chain is built from TRBV28 and TRBJ1-2; TRBD1 aligns across 10 bases. The J segment lost 2 bases and the V segment lost 5 bases, leaving 11 bases of the junction unmatched. This CDR3 has 17 residues. CDR1 and CDR2 (germline): MDHEN, SYDVKM. The CDR3 sequence is CASSTRDRGQINYGYTF. DNA of the CDR3: TGTGCCAGCAGTACCCGGGACAGGGGACAGATCAACTATGGCTACACCTTC.

V usage is TRBV28 and J usage is TRBJ2-7; D is ambiguous. This CDR3 has 12 amino acids. Germline V gives CDR1 MDHEN, CDR2 SYDVKM. With 0 bases removed from V and 9 bases from J, the gap between germline ends came to 9 bases. For the CDR3, the DNA is TGTGCCAGCAGTTTATGGGGCCTACGGCAGTACTTC. This encodes CASSLWGLRQYF.

The chain employs TRBV6-5 and TRBJ2-7; tentatively, D is TRBD1 (6 bases). V lost 2 bases and J 3 bases, leaving 8 bases between the germline ends. The V gene's germline CDR1 is MNHEY and CDR2 SVGAGI. This CDR3 is built from 13 residues. In nucleotides, the CDR3 is TGTGCCAGCAGTTACAGGGGGTTCTACGAGCAGTACTTC. It is translated as CASSYRGFYEQYF.

The V gene is TRBV7-8, the J gene TRBJ2-5, with D perhaps matching TRBD1 (5 bases). V was cut by 3 bases and J by 3 bases, with 11 bases left in between. Germline V gene sequence: CDR1 SGHVS, CDR2 FQNEAQ. The CDR3 spans 14 residues. The CDR3 coding sequence is TGTGCCAGCAGCTTGGGGCTAAACGAAGAGACCCAGTACTTC. Protein product: CASSLGLNEETQYF. Full variable domain (remainder filled in from reference TRBV7-8 and TRBJ2-5): GAGVSQSPRYKVAKRGQDVALRCDPISGHVSLFWYQQALGQGPEFLTYFQNEAQLDKSGLPSDRFFAERPEGSVSTLKIQRTQQEDSAVYLCASSLGLNEETQYFGPGTRLLVL.

The chain couples TRBV6-1 to TRBJ2-1, with 7 bases identical to TRBD2. V shed 2 bases and J 4 bases; nucleotides not matched to a gene: 5. Germline V gene lookup returns CDR1 MNHNS and CDR2 SASEGT. This CDR3 contains 15 residues. CDR3 in amino acids: CASSESGGIYNEQFF. CDR3 sequence (DNA): TGTGCCAGCAGTGAATCCGGGGGGATTTACAATGAGCAGTTCTTC.

J is TRBJ1-3 and V is TRBV4-1, with 12 bases matching TRBD1. Unmatched junction bases numbered 11, after V lost 1 base and J lost 1 base. Germline loops: CDR1 MGHRA, CDR2 YSYEKL. This CDR3 spans 20 amino acids. This chain's CDR3 is CASSQVWVGTGGNSGNTIYF. Here the CDR3 DNA reads TGCGCCAGCAGCCAAGTGTGGGTGGGGACAGGGGGCAATTCTGGAAACACCATATATTTT.

This chain uses TRBV4-2 with TRBJ2-5; D unresolved. In germline, CDR1 is LGHNA, CDR2 YNFKEQ. The CDR3 is 13 amino acids. Trimming stripped 0 bases from V and 2 bases from J, with 4 bases between. The CDR3 loop reads CASSQDPQETQYF. Written as DNA, the CDR3 is TGTGCCAGCAGCCAAGACCCACAAGAGACCCAGTACTTC.

This chain connects TRBV28 to TRBJ2-3, with TRBD1 identical over 10 bases. This CDR3 spans 18 amino acids. Germline V gene lookup returns CDR1 MDHEN and CDR2 SYDVKM. The ends lost 6 bases at V and 4 bases at J; junction bases unmatched: 16. In nucleotides, the CDR3 is TGTGCCAGCAGCCCTAGTCCCGGGACAGGGGTCCCCTCAGATACGCAGTATTTT. Translation: CASSPSPGTGVPSDTQYF.

DNA of the CDR3: TGTGCCAGCAGCCCTGGGGGGGAGGGTCAGCCCCAGCATTTT. Its translation: CASSPGGEGQPQHF. The chain recombines TRBV9 with TRBJ1-5; possibly TRBD1 for D (5 bases). V gave up 4 bases and J gave up 6 bases, with 14 bases separating them. The CDR3 is 14 residues long. From germline, CDR1 is SGDLS and CDR2 YYNGEE.

In nucleotides, the CDR3 is TGTGCCAGGCGGGGGCGGGTCTCTGGGGCCAACGTCCTGACTTTC. This translates into CARRGRVSGANVLTF. The rearrangement links TRBV27 to TRBJ2-6, with D possibly TRBD2 on 7 matching bases. The CDR3 totals 15 residues. CDR1 is MNHEY, CDR2 SMNVEV, per germline (reference sequence). V gave up 9 bases and J gave up 0 bases, with 12 bases separating them.

Of note for this clone: Other DNA sequences from this sample encode an identical CDR3 as well. The chain joins TRBV6-5 to TRBJ2-7; tentative D call: TRBD2 (5 bases). V was pared by 2 bases and J by 1 base, with 6 bases between. This CDR3 region has 13 residues. Germline V lookup: CDR1 MNHEY, CDR2 SVGAGI. CDR3 bases: TGTGCCAGCAGTTACCGGGAATCCTACGAGCAGTACTTC. Residues: CASSYRESYEQYF.

The gene calls are TRBV10-3 and TRBJ2-3; TRBD2 matches 9 bases. With V trimmed by 2 bases and J by 3 bases, 6 bases remained unmatched. CDR1 and CDR2 (germline): ENHRY, SYGVKD. The CDR3 is 16 amino acids. CDR3 nucleotides: TGTGCCATCAGTGAGACTAGCGGGTTTTGGACAGATACGCAGTATTTT. This encodes CAISETSGFWTDTQYF.

The chain combines TRBV6-5 with TRBJ2-3; TRBD1 matches 11 bases. After removal of 6 bases from V and 6 bases from J, the junction contained 8 bases not matched to a gene. Looked up from germline, CDR1 is MNHEY and CDR2 is SVGAGI. The CDR3 is 15 amino acids. CDR3 nucleotides: TGTGCCAGCAGGGCCGGGACAGGGGGTCCCGATACGCAGTATTTT. Translating gives CASRAGTGGPDTQYF.

The chain recombines TRBV28 with TRBJ1-1; D is perhaps TRBD1 (6 bases). Germline lookup yields CDR1 MDHEN and CDR2 SYDVKM. Trimming cost V 7 bases and J 4 bases, with 16 bases left between them. The length of the CDR3 is 14 residues. This CDR3 reads CASTSGALATEAFF. In nucleotides, the CDR3 is TGTGCCAGCACCTCAGGGGCCTTGGCCACTGAAGCTTTCTTT.

The chain couples TRBV4-1 to TRBJ2-7; 10 bases agree with TRBD1. Unmatched junction bases numbered 7, after V lost 4 bases and J lost 4 bases. This CDR3 has 15 amino acids. CDR1 is MGHRA, CDR2 YSYEKL, per germline. The CDR3 DNA follows: TGCGCCAGCAGCCTTCGACAGGGGGCGTCGTACGAGCAGTACGTC. Translation gives CASSLRQGASYEQYV.

This sequence joins TRBV9 and TRBJ2-1; D remains unclear. CDR3 length equals 11 residues. Germline V gives CDR1 SGDLS, CDR2 YYNGEE. Trimming took 1 base from V and 8 from J, leaving 4 bases between them. This chain's CDR3 is CASSVNYEQFF. CDR3 sequence (DNA): TGTGCCAGCAGCGTAAACTATGAGCAGTTCTTC.

The CDR3 DNA reads as TGCGCCAGCAGCTCTAGCGGGGGGGCTGAAGAGACCCAGTACTTC. Protein product: CASSSSGGAEETQYF. This chain uses TRBV5-1 with TRBJ2-5; 12 positions agree with TRBD2. Germline V gives CDR1 SGHRS, CDR2 YFSETQ. V shed 3 bases, J shed 3 bases, and the junction held 3 bases outside the gene matches. The CDR3 consists of 15 residues.

The CDR3 sequence is CASSTRQYSYEQYF. In DNA form, the CDR3 reads TGTGCCAGCAGCACTCGACAGTATTCCTACGAGCAGTACTTC. This sequence joins TRBV11-1 and TRBJ2-7, with a possible D match to TRBD1 (5 bases). V was pared by 5 bases and J by 1 base, with 12 bases between. The germline gives CDR1 SGHAT, CDR2 FQDESV (reference sequence). The CDR3 has 14 residues.

The rearrangement joins TRBV10-1 to TRBJ1-2; D is undetermined. Germline-derived CDR1 and CDR2 are WNHNN and SYGVQD (reference sequence). Trimming removed 6 bases from V and 5 bases from J, with 13 bases in between. This CDR3 comprises 13 residues. CDR3 nucleotide sequence: TGCGCCAGCAGCGACAAGGATATATATGGCTACACCTTC. Translated: CASSDKDIYGYTF.

This clone was picked up a small number of times. The rearrangement uses TRBV19 and TRBJ2-5; 8 bases fit TRBD1. V dropped 10 bases and J dropped 5; count of bases not matched to a gene: 12. The CDR3 length is 14 residues. Germline V gene lookup returns CDR1 LNHDA and CDR2 SQIVND (reference sequence). The CDR3 DNA is TGTGCCACCGGGACAGGTGATGGCTTGGAGACCCAGTACTTC. Its protein is CATGTGDGLETQYF.

The chain links TRBV6-4 to TRBJ2-7; D remains unclear. The V end was cut by 4 bases, the J end by 5 bases, with 15 bases between. The CDR3 sequence is 14 residues long. Per germline, CDR1 MRHNA and CDR2 SNTAGT. CDR3 protein: CASSASLLGHEQYF. CDR3 DNA: TGTGCCAGCAGTGCCTCTCTCTTGGGCCACGAGCAGTACTTC.

This sequence joins TRBV7-9 and TRBJ1-2; unclear D gene. This CDR3 comprises 14 residues. Trimming removed 1 base from V and 5 bases from J, with 11 bases in between. Germline-derived CDR1 and CDR2 are SEHNR and FQNEAQ (reference sequence). The CDR3 DNA sequence: TGTGCCAGCAGCTTAGTGTTATCCAGTTATGGCTACACCTTC. It codes for CASSLVLSSYGYTF.

V is TRBV10-1 and J is TRBJ2-5; TRBD1 might be the D (5 bases). V lost 2 bases to trimming and J lost 1 base, with 14 bases between them. CDR3 size: 16 residues. Germline assignment: CDR1 WNHNN and CDR2 SYGVQD (reference sequence). The CDR3 sequence: CASSEQGVVSQETQYF. CDR3 nucleotides: TGCGCCAGCAGTGAGCAGGGCGTCGTGTCCCAAGAGACCCAGTACTTC.

The V and J genes are TRBV4-1 and TRBJ2-2; D might be TRBD1 (6 bases). This CDR3 is 15 amino acids long. Germline V gives CDR1 MGHRA, CDR2 YSYEKL. The V gene lost 0 bases and the J gene lost 4 bases, with 9 bases spanning the gap. The CDR3 DNA reads as TGCGCCAGCAGCCAAGAATCAGGGGTCACCGGGGAGCTGTTTTTT. Its protein product is CASSQESGVTGELFF.

The chain employs TRBV29-1 and TRBJ2-6; D ambiguous. The CDR3 extends over 12 amino acids. CDR1 is SQVTM and CDR2 is ANQGSEA in the germline V gene. V was cut by 4 bases and J by 4 bases, with 5 bases left in between. The CDR3 DNA sequence: TGCAGCGTTGGGGCCGGGGCCAACGTCCTGACTTTC. Its translation: CSVGAGANVLTF.

This sequence joins TRBV6-5 and TRBJ2-5; a possible D gene is TRBD2 (6 bases). The length of the CDR3 is 14 residues. The V end was cut by 2 bases, the J end by 2 bases, with 9 bases between. Germline V lookup: CDR1 MNHEY, CDR2 SVGAGI. CDR3 sequence: CASSYGLQQETQYF. CDR3 in DNA: TGTGCCAGCAGTTACGGACTACAACAAGAGACCCAGTACTTC.

The chain links TRBV28 to TRBJ2-7; D may be TRBD2 (5 bases). In germline, CDR1 is MDHEN, CDR2 SYDVKM. The CDR3 sequence is 15 residues long. V was clipped by 6 bases and J by 2 bases, with 17 bases between them. CDR3 DNA sequence: TGTGCCAGCAGCCCCCCGGAGGAAGGGCCCTACGAGCAGTACTTC. Encoded protein: CASSPPEEGPYEQYF.